These 13 T cell receptor beta chains were sequenced from one sample in a study of Ad26.COV2.S vaccination and SARS-CoV-2 variants. Sequencing was performed with immunoSEQ multiplex PCR; in TCRdb, only in-frame clones are kept and a portion is missing. Of about 350,000 clones listed, 88% are singletons. Treatment described: 19 received Ad26.COV2.S at low or high dose, single or two shots; several received placebo; per-sample allocation not given. Specimen acquisition occurred on day 63 following the initial vaccine or placebo injection. The sequenced sample was peripheral blood, obtained in a trial of Ad26.COV2.S vaccine versus placebo. The receptors come from a person aged 18-65 years who received the Ad26.COV2.S COVID-19 vaccine or a placebo.

This clone has a single count. The chain couples TRBV30 to TRBJ1-1, with D possibly TRBD1 on 6 matching bases. V lost 5 bases, J lost 0 bases, and 10 bases lay in between. CDR1 and CDR2 (germline): GTSNPN, SVGIG (reference sequence). CDR3 size: 13 residues. DNA of the CDR3: TGTGCCTGGGAGGGGGTGATGAACACTGAAGCTTTCTTT. This gives the protein CAWEGVMNTEAFF.

The rearrangement links TRBV7-2 to TRBJ1-3; 8 bases agree with TRBD1. The V and J ends lost 5 bases and 1 base, in that order; junction bases with no gene match: 7. The CDR3 length is 16 residues. Germline CDR1 SGHTA, CDR2 FQGNSA. CDR3 loop: CASSADRVLSGNTIYF. The CDR3 DNA sequence: TGTGCCAGCAGCGCGGACAGGGTACTTTCTGGAAACACCATATATTTT.

This clone has only one observation. The genes are TRBV7-3 and TRBJ2-5; no definite D call. Trimming removed 2 bases at V and 2 bases at J, with 12 bases between. This CDR3 is built from 15 residues. The germline gives CDR1 SGHTA, CDR2 FQGTGA. CDR3 DNA sequence: TGTGCCAGCAGCTTACACGGCGGAATACAAGAGACCCAGTACTTC. It specifies CASSLHGGIQETQYF.

V is TRBV28 and J is TRBJ1-1; maybe TRBD1 (6 bases). The germline V gene encodes CDR1 MDHEN and CDR2 SYDVKM. The V end was cut by 6 bases, the J end by 4 bases, with 21 bases between. The CDR3 length is 16 residues. CDR3 in DNA: TGTGCCAGCAGCCTAACAGGGCCGTATCAGCCCACTGAAGCTTTCTTT. Its protein product is CASSLTGPYQPTEAFF.

The V gene is TRBV7-3, the J gene TRBJ2-2, with TRBD1 matching over 7 bases. The CDR3 consists of 12 residues. Germline lookup yields CDR1 SGHTA and CDR2 FQGTGA. Unmatched junction bases numbered 3, after V lost 6 bases and J lost 8 bases. The CDR3 bases are TGTGCCAGCAGTAAGGGGGCTGGGGAGCTGTTTTTT. As protein: CASSKGAGELFF.

The chain uses TRBV6-2 or TRBV6-3 and TRBJ2-1; 10 bases fit TRBD2. The CDR3 length is 14 residues. V trimming: 5 bases; J trimming: 8 bases; junction bases outside the gene matches: 6. Germline lookup yields CDR1 MNHEY and CDR2 SVGEGT. The DNA for the CDR3 is TGTGCCAGCAGTGGGCTAGCGGGAGTCGATGAGCAGTTCTTC. Its translation: CASSGLAGVDEQFF.

This chain links TRBV27 with TRBJ1-2; D unclear. The CDR3 contains 14 residues. Trimming took off 2 bases at V and 8 bases at J, with 15 bases between the two ends. The V gene's germline CDR1 is MNHEY and CDR2 SMNVEV (reference sequence). CDR3 sequence (DNA): TGTGCCAGCAGTTTAGCCGAGGGAATAGGGGGCTACACCTTC. Its translation is CASSLAEGIGGYTF.

This chain connects TRBV7-2 to TRBJ1-5; D is possibly TRBD1 (5 bases). V gave up 5 bases and J gave up 5 bases, with 19 bases separating them. The CDR3 has 16 amino acids. The germline V gene has CDR1 SGHTA and CDR2 FQGNSA. The CDR3 DNA follows: TGTGCCAGCAGCCTGACGCACAGGCTAGGGGATCAGCCCCAGCATTTT. Its translation: CASSLTHRLGDQPQHF. The complete variable domain, with remaining parts taken from reference TRBV7-2 and TRBJ1-5, reads GAGVSQSPSNKVTEKGKDVELRCDPISGHTALYWYRQSLGQGLEFLIYFQGNSAPDKSGLPSDRFSAERTGGSVSTLTIQRTQQEDSAVYLCASSLTHRLGDQPQHFGDGTRLSIL.

This chain uses TRBV10-2 with TRBJ2-3; 9 nucleotides agree with TRBD2. Germline assignment: CDR1 WSHSY and CDR2 SAAADI. The CDR3 is 14 amino acids. V lost 7 bases and J lost 3; bases outside the gene matches: 5. The CDR3 bases are TGCGCCAGCACTCCCACTAGCGGGACAGATACGCAGTATTTT. Encoded protein: CASTPTSGTDTQYF.

With regard to this clone: The same CDR3 also results from other DNA sequences found in this sample. The chain uses TRBV7-2 and TRBJ2-7; D is unclear. V was trimmed by 4 bases and J by 0 bases, leaving 4 bases between them. The CDR3 has 12 residues. The germline CDR1 and CDR2 sequences are SGHTA and FQGNSA. CDR3 sequence reads: CASSSSSYEQYF. The DNA of the CDR3 is TGTGCCAGCAGCTCGAGCTCCTACGAGCAGTACTTC.

This chain joins TRBV7-3 and TRBJ2-2; TRBD2 is a possible D gene (6 bases). V gave up 6 bases and J gave up 0 bases, with 11 bases separating them. The CDR3 covers 15 residues. Germline CDR1 and CDR2: SGHTA and FQGTGA. CDR3 amino acids: CASSRGATNTGELFF. The CDR3 DNA follows: TGTGCCAGCAGTCGCGGGGCAACGAACACCGGGGAGCTGTTTTTT. Filled out from reference TRBV7-3 and TRBJ2-2, the complete variable domain reads GAGVSQTPSNKVTEKGKYVELRCDPISGHTALYWYRQSLGQGPEFLIYFQGTGAADDSGLPNDRFFAVRPEGSVSTLKIQRTERGDSAVYLCASSRGATNTGELFFGEGSRLTVL.

J is TRBJ2-7 and V is TRBV28; TRBD1 aligns across 8 bases. V lost 10 bases and J lost 7; bases outside the gene matches: 18. The length of the CDR3 is 15 residues. Germline V gene lookup returns CDR1 MDHEN and CDR2 SYDVKM. The CDR3 DNA follows: TGTGCCACCTCATCAGGAGGACAGGGCTTAAAAGAGCAGTACTTC. It specifies CATSSGGQGLKEQYF.

V is TRBV9 and J is TRBJ2-3; no reliable D call. The CDR3 covers 14 residues. Between the trimmed V and J ends, which lost 0 bases and 2 bases, there was a span of 7 bases. Germline CDR1 is SGDLS and CDR2 is YYNGEE. In nucleotides, the CDR3 is TGTGCCAGCAGCGTAGACAGTCACACAGATACGCAGTATTTT. It codes for CASSVDSHTDTQYF.